This entry lists 12 T cell receptor beta chains sequenced from one sample in a study of blood T cell repertoires in COVID-19. The data were produced by immunoSEQ multiplex PCR, yet TCRdb's version contains in-frame clones alone and is incomplete. The table records around 63,000 clones, approximately 86% of them present only once. What was sequenced was peripheral blood. The receptors derive from a woman older than 75 with active COVID-19.

The J gene is TRBJ2-5, the V gene TRBV10-3; 14 bases are shared with TRBD2. V trimming: 7 bases; J trimming: 4 bases; junction bases outside the gene matches: 8. This CDR3 comprises 16 residues. Germline CDR1 and CDR2: ENHRY and SYGVKD. CDR3 coding DNA: TGTGCCATCACGCATGGACTAGCGGGAGGTGGAGAGACCCAGTACTTC. Encoded protein: CAITHGLAGGGETQYF.

The rearrangement links TRBV19 to TRBJ2-2, with D possibly being TRBD2 (5 bases). CDR1 and CDR2 from the germline V gene are LNHDA and SQIVND (reference sequence). This CDR3 has 16 residues. Trimming left V 6 bases short and J 5 bases short, with 19 bases between. This CDR3 is CASSHRETPLTGELFF. As DNA, the CDR3 is TGTGCCAGTAGCCATAGGGAGACACCTCTAACCGGGGAGCTGTTTTTT.

The chain couples TRBV28 to TRBJ2-7; D uncertain. Germline loops: CDR1 MDHEN, CDR2 SYDVKM. The CDR3 loop spans 13 amino acids. Deletions cut 9 bases from V and 2 bases from J, with 14 bases between. CDR3 residues: CASREAVTYEQYF. CDR3 in DNA: TGTGCCAGTCGAGAGGCGGTTACCTACGAGCAGTACTTC. Supplemented by reference TRBV28 and TRBJ2-7, the full variable domain reads DVKVTQSSRYLVKRTGEKVFLECVQDMDHENMFWYRQDPGLGLRLIYFSYDVKMKEKGDIPEGYSVSREKKERFSLILESASTNQTSMYLCASREAVTYEQYFGPGTRLTVT.

The chain uses TRBV4-2 and TRBJ2-5, with 11 bases matching TRBD2. This CDR3 spans 17 amino acids. Germline V gene sequence: CDR1 LGHNA, CDR2 YNFKEQ. Germline trimming cut 1 base from V and 2 bases from J; bases unmatched to any gene: 6. The CDR3 sequence is CASSQGGLAGGQETQYF. In DNA form, the CDR3 reads TGTGCCAGCAGCCAAGGAGGGCTAGCGGGGGGACAAGAGACCCAGTACTTC.

This clone was seen a single time. The chain links TRBV4-1 to TRBJ2-4; maybe TRBD1 (5 bases). Trimming cost V 3 bases and J 0 bases, with 21 bases left between them. The CDR3 covers 19 residues. Germline CDR1 reads MGHRA; CDR2 reads YSYEKL. CDR3 nucleotides: TGCGCCAGCAGCCACCTTTGGAGTCCCGGACATCTAGCCAAAAACATTCAGTACTTC. Its translation is CASSHLWSPGHLAKNIQYF.

This chain joins TRBV6-5 and TRBJ2-1; perhaps TRBD1 as D (6 bases). V was clipped by 6 bases and J by 6 bases, with 12 bases between them. Germline assignment: CDR1 MNHEY and CDR2 SVGAGI. CDR3 length: 13 amino acids. The CDR3 nucleotides read TGTGCCAGCAGGCCCCTGGGGGCCAATGAGCAGTTCTTC. Encoded protein: CASRPLGANEQFF.

The V and J genes are TRBV3-1 (or the pseudogene TRBV3-2) and TRBJ2-3; a possible D gene is TRBD2 (5 bases). The CDR3 covers 17 residues. Trimming removed 1 base from V and 2 bases from J, with 16 bases in between. Germline lookup yields CDR1 LGHDT and CDR2 YNNKEL (reference sequence). CDR3: CASSQGETILNTDTQYF. The CDR3 DNA follows: TGTGCCAGCAGCCAAGGCGAGACTATCCTAAACACAGATACGCAGTATTTT.

The chain carries TRBV5-1 and TRBJ2-7, with TRBD1 matching 9 bases. The germline CDR1 and CDR2 sequences are SGHRS and YFSETQ. The CDR3 is 15 residues long. V was pared by 0 bases and J by 3 bases, with 4 bases of the junction left unmatched. CDR3 residues: CASSLAGGQGYEQYF. The CDR3 DNA sequence: TGCGCCAGCAGCTTGGCCGGGGGACAGGGCTACGAGCAGTACTTC.

This clone turned up a few times. This chain links TRBV6-5 with TRBJ2-7; D possibly corresponds to TRBD2 (5 bases). Trimming pared 2 bases from V and 4 bases from J, leaving 6 bases between. From germline, CDR1 is MNHEY and CDR2 SVGAGI. The CDR3 has 12 amino acids. The CDR3 nucleotides read TGTGCCAGCAGTTACCGGGGATACGAGCAGTACTTC. Translating gives CASSYRGYEQYF.

The chain employs TRBV4-1 and TRBJ2-5; maybe TRBD1 (5 bases). With 0 bases removed from V and 5 bases from J, the gap between germline ends came to 13 bases. Germline V gene lookup returns CDR1 MGHRA and CDR2 YSYEKL. This CDR3 has 15 amino acids. This CDR3 reads CASSQDPGSGETQYF. The CDR3 DNA reads TGCGCCAGCAGCCAAGATCCAGGGTCCGGGGAGACCCAGTACTTC.

The chain uses TRBV11-1 and TRBJ2-1, with 8 bases aligning to TRBD2. Per the germline V gene, CDR1 is SGHAT and CDR2 is FQDESV (reference sequence). The CDR3 spans 15 residues. Unmatched junction bases numbered 11, after V lost 6 bases and J lost 7 bases. The CDR3 is CASSRGGSARNEQFF. DNA of the CDR3: TGTGCCAGCAGTCGCGGGGGGTCCGCCAGGAATGAGCAGTTCTTC.

This rearrangement joins TRBV27 to TRBJ2-2, with D possibly being TRBD2 (5 bases). Trimming took off 3 bases at V and 7 bases at J, with 18 bases between the two ends. CDR3 length: 16 amino acids. Per germline, CDR1 MNHEY and CDR2 SMNVEV (reference sequence). The DNA for the CDR3 is TGTGCCAGCAGTTTCTCGCGAGGGTTGAAGGTCGGGGAGCTGTTTTTT. Translation: CASSFSRGLKVGELFF.